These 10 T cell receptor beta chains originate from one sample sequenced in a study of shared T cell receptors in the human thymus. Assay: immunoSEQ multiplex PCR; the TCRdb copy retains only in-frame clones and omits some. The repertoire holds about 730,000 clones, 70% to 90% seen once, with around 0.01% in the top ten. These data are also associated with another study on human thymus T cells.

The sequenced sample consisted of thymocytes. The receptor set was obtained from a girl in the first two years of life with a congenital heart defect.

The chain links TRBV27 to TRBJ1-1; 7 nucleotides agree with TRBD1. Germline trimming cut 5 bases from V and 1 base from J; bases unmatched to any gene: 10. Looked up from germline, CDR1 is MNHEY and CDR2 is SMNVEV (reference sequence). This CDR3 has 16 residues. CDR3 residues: CASSGRNTGENTEAFF. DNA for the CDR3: TGTGCCAGCAGTGGGAGAAATACAGGGGAGAACACTGAAGCTTTCTTT.

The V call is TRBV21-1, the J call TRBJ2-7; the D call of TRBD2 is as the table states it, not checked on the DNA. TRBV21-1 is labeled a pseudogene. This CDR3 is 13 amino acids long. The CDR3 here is CASSTRRTYEQYF. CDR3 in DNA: TGTGCCAGCAGCACGAGGCGGACCTACGAGCAGTACTTC.

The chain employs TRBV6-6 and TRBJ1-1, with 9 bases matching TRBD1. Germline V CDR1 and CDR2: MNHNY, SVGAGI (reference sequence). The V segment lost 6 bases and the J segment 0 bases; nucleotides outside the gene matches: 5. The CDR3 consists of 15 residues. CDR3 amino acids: CASRGQGSLNTEAFF. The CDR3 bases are TGTGCCAGCAGGGGACAGGGTTCACTGAACACTGAAGCTTTCTTT.

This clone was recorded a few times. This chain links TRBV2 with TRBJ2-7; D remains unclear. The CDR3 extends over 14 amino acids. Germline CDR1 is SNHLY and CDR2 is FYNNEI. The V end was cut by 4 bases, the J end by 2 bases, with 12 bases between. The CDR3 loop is CASSGQEPPYEQYF. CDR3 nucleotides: TGTGCCAGCAGTGGGCAGGAACCCCCCTACGAGCAGTACTTC. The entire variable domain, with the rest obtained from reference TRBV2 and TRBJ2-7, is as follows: EPEVTQTPSHQVTQMGQEVILRCVPISNHLYFYWYRQILGQKVEFLVSFYNNEISEKSEIFDDQFSVERPDGSNFTLKIRSTKLEDSAMYFCASSGQEPPYEQYFGPGTRLTVT.

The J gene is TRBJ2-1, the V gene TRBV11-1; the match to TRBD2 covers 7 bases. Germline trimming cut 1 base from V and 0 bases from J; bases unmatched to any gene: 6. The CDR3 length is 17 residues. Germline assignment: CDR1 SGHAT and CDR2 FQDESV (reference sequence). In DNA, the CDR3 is TGTGCCAGCAGCTTAGAAATGGCGGGGGTCTCCTACAATGAGCAGTTCTTC. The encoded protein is CASSLEMAGVSYNEQFF. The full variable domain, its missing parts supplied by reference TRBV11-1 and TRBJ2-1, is EAEVAQSPRYKITEKSQAVAFWCDPISGHATLYWYRQILGQGPELLVQFQDESVVDDSQLPKDRFSAERLKGVDSTLKIQPAELGDSAMYLCASSLEMAGVSYNEQFFGPGTRLTVL.

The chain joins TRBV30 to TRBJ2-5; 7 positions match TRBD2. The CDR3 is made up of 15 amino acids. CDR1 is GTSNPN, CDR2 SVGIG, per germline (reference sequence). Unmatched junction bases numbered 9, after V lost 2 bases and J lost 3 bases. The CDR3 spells CAWSSPSSGEETQYF. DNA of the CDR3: TGTGCCTGGAGTTCCCCCAGCAGCGGGGAAGAGACCCAGTACTTC. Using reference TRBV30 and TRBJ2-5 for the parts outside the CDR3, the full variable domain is SQTIHQWPATLVQPVGSPLSLECTVEGTSNPNLYWYRQAAGRGLQLLFYSVGIGQISSEVPQNLSASRPQDRQFILSSKKLLLSDSGFYLCAWSSPSSGEETQYFGPGTRLLVL.

CDR3 residues: CASSQDGSGGLQETQYF. CDR3 nucleotide sequence: TGTGCCAGCAGCCAAGATGGAAGCGGGGGGCTCCAAGAGACCCAGTACTTC. The chain recombines TRBV14 with TRBJ2-5, with 9 positions matching TRBD2. Germline CDR1 and CDR2: SGHDN and FVKESK. The trim removed 0 bases at V and 1 base at J, leaving 6 bases unmatched. CDR3 length: 17 residues.

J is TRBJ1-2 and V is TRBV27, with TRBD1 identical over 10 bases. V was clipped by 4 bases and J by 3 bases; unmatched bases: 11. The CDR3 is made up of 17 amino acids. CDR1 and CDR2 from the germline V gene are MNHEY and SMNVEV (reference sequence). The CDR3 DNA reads TGTGCCAGCAGTTCCCGACAGGGGGCAGAAGGGGACTATGGCTACACCTTC. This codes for CASSSRQGAEGDYGYTF.

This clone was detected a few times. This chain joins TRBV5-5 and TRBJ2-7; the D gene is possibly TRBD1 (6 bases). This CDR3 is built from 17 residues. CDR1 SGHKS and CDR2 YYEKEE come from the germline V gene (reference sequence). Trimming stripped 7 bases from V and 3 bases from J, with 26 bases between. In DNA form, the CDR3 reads TGTGCCAGCGGCACATTTCCTTACAGGGCTAGGGACTACGAGCAGTACTTC. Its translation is CASGTFPYRARDYEQYF.

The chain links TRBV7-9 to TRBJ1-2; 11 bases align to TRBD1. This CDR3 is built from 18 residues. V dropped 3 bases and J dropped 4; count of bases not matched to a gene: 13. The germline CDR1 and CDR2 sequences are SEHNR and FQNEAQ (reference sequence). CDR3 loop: CASSFEGRGTGGSYGYTF. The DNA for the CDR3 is TGTGCCAGCAGCTTCGAGGGGCGGGGGACAGGGGGATCCTATGGCTACACCTTC.